The next 21 T cell receptor beta chains were all read from a single sample in a study of regulatory T cells in long-lasting Graves disease. As to time point: newly diagnosed GD, antithyroid drugs for less than 3 months. The TCR library was prepared using RNA isolated from PBMCs. The authors built TCR beta libraries using iRepertoire HTBI primers and Arm-PCR of CDR3 regions. Each CDR3 protein is one row after TCRdb ran MiXCR on the multiplex PCR reads. The profile covers hundreds of thousands of distinct CDR3 sequences, with about 16% appearing a single time and around 12% taken by the ten largest. This sample also belongs to another study, concerning T cells in Graves' hyperthyroidism and ophthalmopathy.

Sequenced material: peripheral blood mononuclear cells (PBMCs), taken at new diagnosis, from a patient treated with antithyroid drugs. These receptors were taken from a young man with Graves disease.

Turning to this clonotype: A single base separates this from a much larger clone, so it may be a read error. The genes are TRBV6-1 and TRBJ2-7; tentatively, D is TRBD1 (5 bases). In germline, CDR1 is MNHNS, CDR2 SASEGT. This CDR3 region has 12 residues. Trimming removed 5 bases at V and 6 bases at J, with 11 bases between. CDR3 sequence: CASSTPGPEQYF. In DNA, the CDR3 is TGTGCCAGCAGTACACCAGGGCCCGAGCAGTACTTC.

This clonotype was recorded a few times. The chain employs TRBV5-6 and TRBJ2-3, with D possibly being TRBD2 (6 bases). Deletions cut 2 bases from V and 4 bases from J, with 14 bases between. CDR1 SGHDT and CDR2 YYEEEE come from the germline V gene. The CDR3 sequence is 15 residues long. CDR3 DNA: TGTGCCAGCAGCTTATTCGGGAGTAGGTCAGATACGCAGTATTTT. It codes for CASSLFGSRSDTQYF.

This clonotype was seen repeatedly, ten times or more. The chain combines TRBV12-3 or TRBV12-4 with TRBJ2-3, with TRBD2 matching 7 bases. The ends lost 5 bases at V and 8 bases at J; junction bases unmatched: 10. This CDR3 has 14 residues. CDR3 sequence (DNA): TGTGCCAGCAGTCGGGGGGACTCCGACCGTACGCAGTATTTT. This gives the protein CASSRGDSDRTQYF.

CDR3 coding DNA: TGCGCCAGCAGCCAAGGGACTAGCGGGAGCCAAGAGACCCAGTACTTC. Translating it yields CASSQGTSGSQETQYF. The V gene is TRBV4-1, the J gene TRBJ2-5; 13 bases align to TRBD2. V gave up 1 base and J gave up 1 base; unmatched junction bases: 0. There are 16 residues in the CDR3. CDR1 and CDR2 (germline): MGHRA, YSYEKL.

This clonotype came up many times. The rearrangement uses TRBV20-1 and TRBJ1-1; no clear D gene. The CDR3 runs to 15 residues. Germline-derived CDR1 and CDR2 are DFQATT and SNEGSKA (reference sequence). V gave up 0 bases and J gave up 0 bases, with 11 bases separating them. The CDR3 is CSARDGASMNTEAFF. The CDR3 DNA reads TGCAGTGCTAGAGATGGTGCATCCATGAACACTGAAGCTTTCTTT.

This rearrangement joins TRBV10-1 to TRBJ2-7; D might be TRBD1 (6 bases). CDR3 length: 15 amino acids. The ends were cut back, 7 bases at V and 3 bases at J, with 19 bases in the middle. The V gene's germline CDR1 is WNHNN and CDR2 SYGVQD (reference sequence). CDR3 sequence (DNA): TGCGCCAGCACCCTGGGACACGGGACACTCTACGAGCAGTACTTC. Translating gives CASTLGHGTLYEQYF.

This clonotype was seen ten or more times. Its ends do not fully match the called genes, so a read error is possible. The chain is built from TRBV11-1 and TRBJ2-3; the D gene could be TRBD1 or TRBD2 (5 bases each). Germline values: CDR1 SGHAT, CDR2 FQDESV (reference sequence). This CDR3 has 12 residues. The CDR3 nucleotides read TGTGCCAGCAGCTCGTCCGGGACGCTCGTCCATTTT. It codes for CASSSSGTLVHF.

This clonotype was seen once. This chain uses TRBV7-2 with TRBJ2-1, with no clear D. TRBJ2-5 matches the DNA end more closely, so the J call is doubtful. The germline V gene has CDR1 SGHTA and CDR2 FQGNSA. This CDR3 region has 15 residues. The CDR3 here is CASGRDRATKETQYF. CDR3 in DNA: TGTGCCAGCGGACGAGATAGGGCGACGAAAGAGACCCAGTACTTC.

This clonotype was detected ten times or more. The chain uses TRBV2 and TRBJ2-5, with 13 bases matching TRBD2. V shed 4 bases, J shed 2 bases, and the junction held 4 bases outside the gene matches. CDR1 is SNHLY and CDR2 is FYNNEI in the germline V gene. The CDR3 covers 16 residues. The CDR3 DNA reads as TGTGCCAGCAGTGCTCCGGGACTAGCGGGACAAGAGACCCAGTACTTC. Translating gives CASSAPGLAGQETQYF.

Only a few counts were recorded for this clonotype. DNA for the CDR3: TGCAGTGCTAGAGATTTGGGGGTCGGCTATGGCTACACCTTC. Residues: CSARDLGVGYGYTF. This sequence joins TRBV20-1 and TRBJ1-2; tentative D call: TRBD1 (5 bases). The CDR3 covers 14 residues. Germline V gene lookup returns CDR1 DFQATT and CDR2 SNEGSKA (reference sequence). V was cut by 0 bases and J by 4 bases, with 12 bases left in between.

Ten or more counts support this clonotype. The chain uses TRBV30 and TRBJ2-1; D possibly corresponds to TRBD2 (7 bases). The V end was cut by 3 bases, the J end by 6 bases, with 18 bases between. Germline CDR1 reads GTSNPN; CDR2 reads SVGIG (reference sequence). The CDR3 runs to 15 residues. The CDR3, as DNA: TGTGCCTGGAGCCAAAGGGGGGGAATGGGCAATGAGCAGTTCTTC. This gives the protein CAWSQRGGMGNEQFF.

The J gene is TRBJ2-5, the V gene TRBV7-6; tentative D call: TRBD2 (5 bases). Germline CDR1 and CDR2: SGHVS and FNYEAQ. This CDR3 spans 15 amino acids. The germline V and J ends were trimmed by 4 bases and 4 bases, with 16 bases remaining between them. CDR3 region: CASSSGSLRGETQYF. DNA for the CDR3: TGTGCCAGCAGCTCGGGGAGTTTACGGGGAGAGACCCAGTACTTC.

The table lists this clonotype with a count of one. One base away lies a much larger clone, so this may be a sequencing read error. V and J are TRBV7-9 and TRBJ2-5; a possible D gene is TRBD2 (6 bases). Trimming took off 5 bases at V and 11 bases at J, with 24 bases between the two ends. Germline V CDR1 and CDR2: SEHNR, FQNEAQ (reference sequence). The CDR3 length is 15 residues. Here the CDR3 reads CASSLRDFGLNEQYF. CDR3 bases: TGTGCCAGCAGCCTCAGGGACTTCGGTTTGAATGAGCAGTACTTC.

This clonotype was observed at least ten times. This chain links TRBV7-9 with TRBJ2-7; D not resolved. Between the trimmed V and J ends, which lost 4 bases and 6 bases, there was a span of 10 bases. Germline V gene sequence: CDR1 SEHNR, CDR2 FQNEAQ (reference sequence). The CDR3 is 12 amino acids. The CDR3 loop reads CASSYGMAEQYF. The CDR3, as DNA: TGTGCCAGCAGCTACGGTATGGCCGAGCAGTACTTC.

V usage is TRBV11-1 and J usage is TRBJ2-7; D is unclear. This CDR3 is 11 amino acids long. The germline V gene encodes CDR1 SGHAT and CDR2 FQDESV (reference sequence). Trimming stripped 5 bases from V and 5 bases from J, with 7 bases between. The CDR3 reads CASSQTNEQYF. The CDR3 DNA reads TGTGCCAGCAGCCAGACCAACGAGCAGTACTTC.

This clonotype was detected ten times or more. The chain recombines TRBV7-6 with TRBJ2-5, with no clear D. From germline, CDR1 is SGHVS and CDR2 FNYEAQ. The V and J ends lost 1 base and 5 bases respectively, with 8 bases between them. This CDR3 has 13 amino acids. The CDR3 loop reads CASSLEYGETQYF. The CDR3, as DNA: TGTGCCAGCAGCTTAGAATATGGGGAGACCCAGTACTTC.

This clonotype came up a few times. The V and J genes are TRBV20-1 and TRBJ2-3; D not certain. The length of the CDR3 is 13 residues. Trimming left V 6 bases short and J 0 bases short, with 10 bases between. Germline-derived CDR1 and CDR2 are DFQATT and SNEGSKA (reference sequence). As DNA, the CDR3 is TGCAGTGCCCCAGAAGGCAGCACAGATACGCAGTATTTT. This translates into CSAPEGSTDTQYF.

The chain recombines TRBV9 with TRBJ2-1, with D unresolved. CDR1 is SGDLS, CDR2 YYNGEE, per germline. The CDR3 runs 15 residues. Trimming took 0 bases from V and 0 from J, leaving 7 bases between them. CDR3 in amino acids: CASSVAGYSYNEQFF. The CDR3 bases are TGTGCCAGCAGCGTAGCTGGCTACTCCTACAATGAGCAGTTCTTC. Full variable domain (outside the CDR3, taken from reference TRBV9 and TRBJ2-1): DSGVTQTPKHLITATGQRVTLRCSPRSGDLSVYWYQQSLDQGLQFLIQYYNGEERAKGNILERFSAQQFPDLHSELNLSSLELGDSALYFCASSVAGYSYNEQFFGPGTRLTVL.

In this sample, this clonotype turned up a few times. J is TRBJ2-5 and V is TRBV19, with TRBD2 identical over 10 bases. This CDR3 is 16 amino acids long. Losses at the gene ends were 3 bases for V and 4 bases for J; bases not matched to a gene: 8. Germline values: CDR1 LNHDA, CDR2 SQIVND (reference sequence). The CDR3 DNA follows: TGTGCCAGTAGTATGGGGCTAGCGGGAGATGGAGAGACCCAGTACTTC. It specifies CASSMGLAGDGETQYF.

This clonotype was seen many times. This sequence joins TRBV28 and TRBJ2-7; no definite D call. The V gene lost 7 bases and the J gene lost 5 bases, with 18 bases spanning the gap. Germline assignment: CDR1 MDHEN and CDR2 SYDVKM. The CDR3 has 14 residues. This chain's CDR3 is CASKKGTIAHEQYF. The CDR3, as DNA: TGTGCCAGCAAAAAGGGAACAATCGCCCACGAGCAGTACTTC.

The chain is built from TRBV6-1 and TRBJ2-1; TRBD2 matches 8 bases. V shed 6 bases and J 6 bases; nucleotides not matched to a gene: 7. Germline CDR1 reads MNHNS; CDR2 reads SASEGT. The CDR3 length is 14 residues. DNA for the CDR3: TGTGCCAGCAGCCCGGCGGGAGGAATCAATGAGCAGTTCTTC. This sequence encodes CASSPAGGINEQFF.